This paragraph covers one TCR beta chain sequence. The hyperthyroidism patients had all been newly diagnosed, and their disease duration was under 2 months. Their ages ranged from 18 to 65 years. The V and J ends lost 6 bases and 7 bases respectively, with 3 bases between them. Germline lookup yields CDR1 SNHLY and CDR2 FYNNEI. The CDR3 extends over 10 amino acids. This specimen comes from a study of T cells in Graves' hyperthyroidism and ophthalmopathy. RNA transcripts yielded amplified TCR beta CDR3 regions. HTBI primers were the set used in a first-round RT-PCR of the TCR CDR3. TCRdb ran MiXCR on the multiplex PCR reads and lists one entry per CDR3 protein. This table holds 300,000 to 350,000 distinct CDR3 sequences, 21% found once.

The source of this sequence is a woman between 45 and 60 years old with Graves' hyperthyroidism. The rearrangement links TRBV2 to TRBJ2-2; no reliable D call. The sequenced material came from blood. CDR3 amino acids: CASRIGELFF. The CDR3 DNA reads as TGTGCCAGCAGAATCGGGGAGCTGTTTTTT.